This section outlines one TCR beta chain sequence together with its context. The data are from a study of cytomegalovirus exposure and HLA in healthy donors. It was with 60 Vbeta and 13 Jbeta primers that the PCR ran. Sequencing used immunoSEQ multiplex PCR; TCRdb keeps in-frame clones, though not all of them. Of 100,000 to 150,000 clones listed, around 74% are singletons. The CDR3 is 15 residues long. V shed 1 base, J shed 6 bases, and the junction held 8 bases outside the gene matches. Germline V CDR1 and CDR2: SGHTA, FQGTGA. This sequence was found in a male donor in good health and CMV-seronegative. The gene calls are TRBV7-3 and TRBJ2-7, with 8 bases matching TRBD1. The sequenced material came from PBMCs. CDR3 amino acids: CASSLRHGQGGEQYF. CDR3 in DNA: TGTGCCAGCAGCTTAAGACACGGACAGGGCGGCGAGCAGTACTTC.